The clone carrying this TCR beta chain occurred a few times. The CDR3 runs 14 residues. The source of the sample is a study of blood T cell repertoires in COVID-19. Produced via immunoSEQ multiplex PCR; TCRdb's table is partial and in-frame only. The data hold roughly 62,000 clones, with approximately 80% observed a single time. The sample taken for sequencing was peripheral blood. The chain links TRBV21-1 to TRBJ2-7; the table's D call, TRBD1, has no DNA check behind it. TRBV21-1 is a listed pseudogene. This sequence originates from a human donor in a cohort sampled during active COVID-19. The DNA for the CDR3 is TGTGCCAGCAGCAAGAAGACAGCCTACTACGAGCAGTACTTC. It yields the protein CASSKKTAYYEQYF.